This TCR beta chain stems from a study of T cells in Graves' hyperthyroidism and ophthalmopathy. General study results and limits: Before onset, by a median of approximately 5.9 months, the model predicted ophthalmopathy.

The V and J ends lost 5 bases and 7 bases, in that order; junction bases with no gene match: 7. This CDR3 is 15 amino acids long. Germline V gives CDR1 LNHDA, CDR2 SQIVND (reference sequence). Every diagnosis used clinical symptoms, serum thyroxine and TRAb, thyroid ultrasound and orbital computed tomography. TCR beta CDR3 regions were amplified from RNA transcripts. The HTBI primer set drove a first-round RT-PCR of the TCR CDR3. TCRdb redid the calling of the multiplex PCR reads with MiXCR, one entry per CDR3 protein. Of about 840,000 distinct CDR3 sequences listed, around 39% were seen once; the top ten hold 8.9%. About this clonotype itself: Its antigen remains unknown.

Sequencing was performed on blood. The V and J genes are TRBV19 and TRBJ1-4; 10 positions agree with TRBD1. The source is a young man with Graves' hyperthyroidism. The CDR3 DNA sequence: TGTGCCAGTAGTCGCGACAGGGGGCGGACTGAAAAACTGTTTTTT. It translates to CASSRDRGRTEKLFF. Drawing the rest from reference TRBV19 and TRBJ1-4, the complete variable domain is DGGITQSPKYLFRKEGQNVTLSCEQNLNHDAMYWYRQDPGQGLRLIYYSQIVNDFQKGDIAEGYSVSREKKESFPLTVTSAQKNPTAFYLCASSRDRGRTEKLFFGSGTQLSVL.